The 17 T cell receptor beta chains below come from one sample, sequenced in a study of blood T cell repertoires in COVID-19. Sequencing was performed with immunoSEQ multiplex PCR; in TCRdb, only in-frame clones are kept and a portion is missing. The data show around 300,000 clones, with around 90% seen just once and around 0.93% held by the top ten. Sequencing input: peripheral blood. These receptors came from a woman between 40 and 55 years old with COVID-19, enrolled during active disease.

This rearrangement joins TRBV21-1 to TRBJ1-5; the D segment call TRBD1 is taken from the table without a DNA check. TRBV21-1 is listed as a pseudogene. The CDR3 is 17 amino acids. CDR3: CASSDSSPGQGPQPQHF. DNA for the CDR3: TGTGCCAGCAGCGATTCGAGCCCGGGACAGGGGCCTCAGCCCCAGCATTTT.

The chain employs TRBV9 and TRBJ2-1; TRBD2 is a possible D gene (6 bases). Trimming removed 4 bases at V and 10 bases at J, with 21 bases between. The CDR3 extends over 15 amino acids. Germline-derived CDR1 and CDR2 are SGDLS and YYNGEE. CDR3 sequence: CASSPRLGGVEEQFF. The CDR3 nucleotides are TGTGCCAGCAGCCCCCGACTAGGTGGGGTTGAGGAGCAGTTCTTC. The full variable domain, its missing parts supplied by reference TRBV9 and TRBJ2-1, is DSGVTQTPKHLITATGQRVTLRCSPRSGDLSVYWYQQSLDQGLQFLIQYYNGEERAKGNILERFSAQQFPDLHSELNLSSLELGDSALYFCASSPRLGGVEEQFFGPGTRLTVL.

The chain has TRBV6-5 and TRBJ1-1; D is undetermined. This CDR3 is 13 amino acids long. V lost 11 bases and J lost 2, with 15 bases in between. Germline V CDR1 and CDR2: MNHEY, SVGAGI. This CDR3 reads CAAASQFNTEAFF. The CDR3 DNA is TGTGCCGCAGCATCACAGTTTAACACTGAAGCTTTCTTT.

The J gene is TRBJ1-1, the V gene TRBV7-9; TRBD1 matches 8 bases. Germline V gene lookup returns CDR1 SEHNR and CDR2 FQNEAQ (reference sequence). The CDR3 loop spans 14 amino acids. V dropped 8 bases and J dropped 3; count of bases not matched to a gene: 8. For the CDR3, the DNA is TGTGCCAGCGACCAGTCAGGGGGCCACACTGAAGCTTTCTTT. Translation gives CASDQSGGHTEAFF.

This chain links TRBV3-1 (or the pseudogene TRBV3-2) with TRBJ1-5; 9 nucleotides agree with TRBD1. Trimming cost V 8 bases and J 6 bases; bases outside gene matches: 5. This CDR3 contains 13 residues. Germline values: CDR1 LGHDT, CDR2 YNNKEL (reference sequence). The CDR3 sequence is CASGTGPLQPQHF. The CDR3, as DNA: TGTGCCAGCGGGACAGGGCCCCTTCAGCCCCAGCATTTT.

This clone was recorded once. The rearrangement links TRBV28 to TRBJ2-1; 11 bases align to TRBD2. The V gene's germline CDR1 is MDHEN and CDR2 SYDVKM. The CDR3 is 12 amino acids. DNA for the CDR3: TGTGGTACTAGCGGGAGTTCTACCAGTCAGTTCTTC. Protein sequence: CGTSGSSTSQFF.

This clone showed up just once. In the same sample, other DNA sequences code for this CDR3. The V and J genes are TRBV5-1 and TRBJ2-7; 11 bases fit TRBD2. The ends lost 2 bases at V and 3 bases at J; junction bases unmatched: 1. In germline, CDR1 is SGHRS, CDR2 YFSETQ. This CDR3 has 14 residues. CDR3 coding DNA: TGCGCCAGCAGCTTCACTAGCGGGAGCTACGAGCAGTACTTC. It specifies CASSFTSGSYEQYF.

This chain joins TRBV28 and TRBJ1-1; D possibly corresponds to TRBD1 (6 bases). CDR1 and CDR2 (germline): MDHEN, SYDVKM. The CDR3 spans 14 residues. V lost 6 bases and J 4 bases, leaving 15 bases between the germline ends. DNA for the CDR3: TGTGCCAGCAGAACAGGGTCGGGAGGCACTGAAGCTTTCTTT. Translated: CASRTGSGGTEAFF.

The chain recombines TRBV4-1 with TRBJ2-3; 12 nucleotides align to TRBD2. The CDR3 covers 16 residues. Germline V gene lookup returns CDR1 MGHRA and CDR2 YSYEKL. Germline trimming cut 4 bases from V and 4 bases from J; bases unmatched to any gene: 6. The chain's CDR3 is CASSPRLAGVSDTQYF. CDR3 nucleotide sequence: TGCGCCAGCAGCCCCCGACTAGCGGGAGTCTCAGATACGCAGTATTTT.

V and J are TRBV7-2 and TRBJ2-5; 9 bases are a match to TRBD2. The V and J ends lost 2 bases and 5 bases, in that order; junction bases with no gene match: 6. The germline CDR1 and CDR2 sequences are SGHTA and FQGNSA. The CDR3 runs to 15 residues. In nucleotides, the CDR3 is TGTGCCAGCAGCTTAACGTTTACTAGCGGGGAGACCCAGTACTTC. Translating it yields CASSLTFTSGETQYF.

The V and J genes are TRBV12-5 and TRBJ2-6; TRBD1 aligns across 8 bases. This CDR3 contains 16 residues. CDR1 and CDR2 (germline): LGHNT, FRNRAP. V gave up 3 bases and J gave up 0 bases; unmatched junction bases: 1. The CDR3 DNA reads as TGTGCTAGTGGTTTTGGGACAGGCTCTGGGGCCAACGTCCTGACTTTC. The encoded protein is CASGFGTGSGANVLTF.

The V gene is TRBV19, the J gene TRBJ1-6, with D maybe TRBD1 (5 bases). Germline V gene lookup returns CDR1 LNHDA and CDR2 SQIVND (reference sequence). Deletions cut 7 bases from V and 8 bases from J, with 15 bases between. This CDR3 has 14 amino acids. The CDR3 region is CASNSDKSHSPLHF. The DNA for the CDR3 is TGTGCCAGTAATTCGGACAAGTCCCATTCACCCCTCCACTTT.

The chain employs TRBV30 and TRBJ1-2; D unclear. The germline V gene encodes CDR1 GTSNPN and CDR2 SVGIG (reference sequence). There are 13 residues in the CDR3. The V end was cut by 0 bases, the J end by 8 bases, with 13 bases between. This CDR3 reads CAWSVSGFDGYTF. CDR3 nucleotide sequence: TGTGCCTGGAGTGTATCCGGGTTTGACGGCTACACCTTC.

Written as DNA, the CDR3 is TGTGCCAGCAGGCCCGGACTAGCGGGAGTCCCCTGGGAGCAGTACTTC. This translates into CASRPGLAGVPWEQYF. The chain employs TRBV3-1 (or the pseudogene TRBV3-2) and TRBJ2-7; 13 nucleotides align to TRBD2. The germline gives CDR1 LGHDT, CDR2 YNNKEL (reference sequence). This CDR3 is 16 amino acids long. Unmatched junction bases numbered 12, after V lost 6 bases and J lost 7 bases.

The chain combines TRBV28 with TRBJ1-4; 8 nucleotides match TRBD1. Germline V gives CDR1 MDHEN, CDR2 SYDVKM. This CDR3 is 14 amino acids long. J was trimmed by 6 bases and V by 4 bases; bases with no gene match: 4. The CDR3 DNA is TGTGCCAGCAGTTCGGCAGGGGGCGATGAAAAACTGTTTTTT. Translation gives CASSSAGGDEKLFF.

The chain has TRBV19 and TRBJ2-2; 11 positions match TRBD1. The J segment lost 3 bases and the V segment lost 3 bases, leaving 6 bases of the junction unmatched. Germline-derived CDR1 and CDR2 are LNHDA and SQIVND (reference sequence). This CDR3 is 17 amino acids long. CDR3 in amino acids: CASSMVSGQGDTGELFF. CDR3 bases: TGTGCCAGTAGTATGGTTTCGGGACAGGGGGACACCGGGGAGCTGTTTTTT.

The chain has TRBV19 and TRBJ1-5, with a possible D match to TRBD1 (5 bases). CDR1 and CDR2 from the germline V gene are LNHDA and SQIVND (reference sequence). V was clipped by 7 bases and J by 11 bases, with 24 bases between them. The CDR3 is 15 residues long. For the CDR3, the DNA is TGTGCCAGTACGGCGGAACCATTAAGGGGAATGGCCCAGCATTTT. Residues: CASTAEPLRGMAQHF.